This is a list of T cell receptor beta chains from one sample in a study of shared clonotypes between healthy human individuals. Clones were sequenced by immunoSEQ multiplex PCR, and TCRdb holds only the in-frame ones, with some missing. The profile shows millions of clones, around 95% of them singletons. The sample was naive CD4+ T cells sorted from blood. The receptors derive from a man younger than 35 in good health. The CDR3 runs from the conserved cysteine through the conserved F or W. Each record gives: D gene, J gene, V gene, clone size, CDR3 protein, CDR3 DNA. D genes are given only for firm matches. The size field is filled for only some rows; it gives once, few, many or a size class.

D: NA; J: TRBJ2-3; V: TRBV11-2; size: NA; CDR3: CASSLNGRSTDTQYF; DNA: TGTGCCAGCAGCTTAAATGGACGCAGCACAGATACGCAGTATTTT
D: TRBD2; J: TRBJ2-1; V: TRBV5-1; size: NA; CDR3: CASSSTGLAGYNEQFF; DNA: TGCGCCAGCAGTTCTACGGGACTAGCGGGATACAATGAGCAGTTCTTC
D: NA; J: TRBJ2-7; V: TRBV29-1; size: NA; CDR3: CSVVWDTNRPEQYF; DNA: TGCAGCGTTGTTTGGGACACAAACCGGCCCGAGCAGTACTTC
D: TRBD1; J: TRBJ1-6; V: TRBV28; size: NA; CDR3: CASSLPGGAPYNSPLHF; DNA: TGTGCCAGCAGTCTCCCAGGGGGGGCTCCCTATAATTCACCCCTCCACTTT
D: TRBD1; J: TRBJ1-5; V: TRBV30; size: NA; CDR3: CAWSWGGTGDISQPQHF; DNA: TGTGCCTGGAGTTGGGGCGGGACAGGGGATATTAGTCAGCCCCAGCATTTT
D: NA; J: TRBJ1-4; V: TRBV6-4; size: NA; CDR3: CASSDGQQAILSFF; DNA: TGTGCCAGCAGTGACGGGCAACAAGCCATTCTTTCGTTTTTT
D: NA; J: TRBJ1-5; V: TRBV28; size: NA; CDR3: CASSLGGWVEPQHF; DNA: TGTGCCAGCAGTTTAGGAGGGTGGGTGGAGCCCCAGCATTTT
D: NA; J: TRBJ1-6; V: TRBV6-5; size: NA; CDR3: CASSYSTGVRSPLHF; DNA: TGTGCCAGCAGTTACTCTACTGGGGTACGGTCACCCCTCCACTTT
D: NA; J: TRBJ2-1; V: TRBV18; size: NA; CDR3: CASSRQYDEQFF; DNA: TGTGCCAGCTCACGTCAGTACGATGAGCAGTTCTTC
D: TRBD1; J: TRBJ1-2; V: TRBV10-3; size: NA; CDR3: CAISGQAYGYTF; DNA: TGTGCCATCAGCGGACAGGCCTATGGCTACACCTTC
D: NA; J: TRBJ1-3; V: TRBV6-1; size: NA; CDR3: CASSENAASGNTIYF; DNA: TGTGCCAGCAGTGAAAATGCAGCCTCTGGAAACACCATATATTTT
D: NA; J: TRBJ2-7; V: TRBV9; size: NA; CDR3: CASSVGIHTYEQYF; DNA: TGTGCCAGCAGCGTAGGTATCCACACCTACGAGCAGTACTTC
D: NA; J: TRBJ2-4; V: TRBV6-6; size: NA; CDR3: CASRKQRDIQYF; DNA: TGTGCCAGCAGGAAACAGAGGGACATTCAGTACTTC
D: NA; J: TRBJ2-5; V: TRBV9; size: few; CDR3: CASSIGTGETQYF; DNA: TGTGCCAGCAGCATAGGGACCGGAGAGACCCAGTACTTC
D: NA; J: TRBJ2-5; V: TRBV7-9; size: NA; CDR3: CASGAWGAQETQYF; DNA: TGTGCCAGCGGGGCCTGGGGGGCACAAGAGACCCAGTACTTC
D: NA; J: TRBJ1-5; V: TRBV6-1; size: many; CDR3: CASSEGTGLVGNQPQHF; DNA: TGTGCCAGCAGTGAAGGTACGGGGTTAGTCGGCAATCAGCCCCAGCATTTT
D: NA; J: TRBJ1-4; V: TRBV6-6; size: NA; CDR3: CASRPNGQTNEKLFF; DNA: TGTGCCAGCAGACCGAATGGACAGACTAATGAAAAACTGTTTTTT
D: NA; J: TRBJ2-1; V: TRBV6-1; size: NA; CDR3: CASQQWGWQFF; DNA: TGTGCCAGCCAGCAATGGGGGTGGCAGTTCTTC
D: NA; J: TRBJ1-2; V: TRBV19; size: NA; CDR3: CASRKEGGANYGYTF; DNA: TGTGCCAGTAGGAAAGAGGGGGGTGCTAACTATGGCTACACCTTC
D: NA; J: TRBJ1-2; V: TRBV6-5; size: NA; CDR3: CATTAKGANYGYTF; DNA: TGTGCCACCACCGCGAAGGGCGCAAACTATGGCTACACCTTC
D: TRBD1; J: TRBJ2-7; V: TRBV6-6; size: NA; CDR3: CASSKRGQGSSYEQYF; DNA: TGTGCCAGCAGCAAACGAGGACAGGGCAGTAGCTACGAGCAGTACTTC
D: TRBD2; J: TRBJ2-2; V: TRBV30; size: NA; CDR3: CAWSYLAGGAGELFF; DNA: TGTGCCTGGAGCTATTTAGCGGGAGGGGCCGGGGAGCTGTTTTTT